The next 18 T cell receptor beta chains were all read from a single sample in a study of Graves' ophthalmopathy and Graves' hyperthyroidism. Amplified material comprised TCR beta CDR3 regions derived from RNA transcripts. The workflow started with a first-round RT-PCR run with HTBI primers and then moved on to a second-round multiplex PCR. TCRdb re-called the multiplex PCR reads through MiXCR, storing one row per CDR3 protein. The sample shows 150,000 or so distinct CDR3 sequences, 30% to 45% of them seen only once. Specimen: peripheral blood. These TCRs come from a man aged 25 to 40 with Graves' ophthalmopathy.

This clonotype was observed many times. The rearrangement links TRBV7-2 to TRBJ1-5; a weak D match, TRBD1 (6 bases). The V end was cut by 6 bases, the J end by 0 bases, with 12 bases between. Germline CDR1 and CDR2: SGHTA and FQGNSA. The CDR3 contains 15 residues. The CDR3 loop reads CASRETGYSNQPQHF. The CDR3 nucleotides read TGTGCCAGCAGAGAGACAGGATATAGCAATCAGCCCCAGCATTTT. The entire variable domain, with the rest obtained from reference TRBV7-2 and TRBJ1-5, is as follows: GAGVSQSPSNKVTEKGKDVELRCDPISGHTALYWYRQSLGQGLEFLIYFQGNSAPDKSGLPSDRFSAERTGGSVSTLTIQRTQQEDSAVYLCASRETGYSNQPQHFGDGTRLSIL.

This sequence joins TRBV10-3 and TRBJ1-1, with TRBD1 as a possible D gene (6 bases). The V end was cut by 6 bases, the J end by 0 bases, with 11 bases between. Germline V gene data show CDR1 as ENHRY and CDR2 as SYGVKD. This CDR3 has 14 amino acids. DNA for the CDR3: TGTGCCATCAGAACCGACAGGATGAACACTGAAGCTTTCTTT. This encodes CAIRTDRMNTEAFF.

This clonotype occurred once. Here the CDR3 reads CASSYVAGSNSPLHF. The DNA of the CDR3 is TGTGCCAGCAGTTACGTGGCAGGGTCGAATTCACCCCTCCACTTT. The V and J genes are TRBV6-5 and TRBJ1-6; tentative D call: TRBD1 (5 bases). Trimming pared 2 bases from V and 7 bases from J, leaving 12 bases between. The CDR3 has 15 amino acids. From germline, CDR1 is MNHEY and CDR2 SVGAGI.

This clonotype occurred many times. The CDR3 reads CASSPGQIYEQYF. The CDR3 DNA sequence: TGCGCCAGCAGCCCGGGACAGATCTACGAGCAGTACTTC. This sequence joins TRBV5-1 and TRBJ2-7; 7 bases agree with TRBD1. This CDR3 has 13 residues. V was clipped by 4 bases and J by 3 bases; unmatched bases: 4. Germline loops: CDR1 SGHRS, CDR2 YFSETQ.

This clonotype was found many times. This chain joins TRBV24-1 and TRBJ2-7, with 10 nucleotides matching TRBD2. The germline V gene has CDR1 KGHDR and CDR2 SFDVKD. With V trimmed by 4 bases and J by 7 bases, 15 bases remained unmatched. The CDR3 loop spans 17 amino acids. The CDR3 reads CATSDNNSGRTLYEQYF. CDR3 nucleotides: TGTGCCACCAGTGACAATAATAGCGGGAGGACCTTATATGAGCAGTACTTC.

This clonotype was detected ten times or more. The rearrangement links TRBV6-5 to TRBJ2-5; D perhaps matches TRBD1 (6 bases). This CDR3 has 14 amino acids. Germline lookup yields CDR1 MNHEY and CDR2 SVGAGI. Trimming removed 6 bases at V and 2 bases at J, with 13 bases between. The CDR3 region has the DNA TGTGCCAGCAGCTCACAGGGAAATCAAGAGACCCAGTACTTC. As protein: CASSSQGNQETQYF.

The gene calls are TRBV19 and TRBJ1-5; 7 bases match TRBD1. The germline V gene has CDR1 LNHDA and CDR2 SQIVND (reference sequence). V dropped 6 bases and J dropped 6; count of bases not matched to a gene: 5. The CDR3 sequence is 13 residues long. CDR3 residues: CASRDTGAQPQHF. DNA of the CDR3: TGTGCCAGTAGGGATACAGGGGCTCAGCCCCAGCATTTT.

This sequence joins TRBV24-1 and TRBJ2-7; D perhaps matches TRBD1 (7 bases). Trimming took off 9 bases at V and 3 bases at J, with 14 bases between the two ends. This CDR3 spans 13 amino acids. The germline gives CDR1 KGHDR, CDR2 SFDVKD. The CDR3 spells CATESGGYYEQYF. DNA for the CDR3: TGTGCCACCGAGTCAGGGGGGTACTACGAGCAGTACTTC.

This clonotype occurred many times. The gene calls are TRBV28 and TRBJ2-5; TRBD1 matches at 8 bases. The CDR3 consists of 16 residues. Unmatched junction bases numbered 15, after V lost 5 bases and J lost 7 bases. CDR1 and CDR2 (germline): MDHEN, SYDVKM. The CDR3 nucleotides read TGTGCCAGCAGTATCTCCGGACAGGGAGATGTATCGACCCAGTACTTC. It specifies CASSISGQGDVSTQYF.

The J gene is TRBJ1-2, the V gene TRBV28; the match to TRBD1 covers 8 bases. V lost 4 bases and J lost 4; bases outside the gene matches: 11. The CDR3 is 16 amino acids. Germline-derived CDR1 and CDR2 are MDHEN and SYDVKM. CDR3 nucleotide sequence: TGTGCCAGCAGTTCAAGGACAGGGCCAAGTGTCTATGGCTACACCTTC. Encoded protein: CASSSRTGPSVYGYTF.

Only a few counts were recorded for this clonotype. The gene calls are TRBV27 and TRBJ2-7, with TRBD1 identical over 9 bases. The CDR3 covers 16 residues. Germline CDR1 MNHEY, CDR2 SMNVEV (reference sequence). With 1 base clipped from V and 6 bases from J, the junction kept 10 bases outside the gene matches. The CDR3 sequence: CASSLYGTGKFGEQYF. The CDR3 DNA is TGTGCCAGCAGTTTATACGGGACAGGGAAATTTGGCGAGCAGTACTTC.

This clonotype was picked up a small number of times. This rearrangement joins TRBV4-1 to TRBJ1-1, with a tentative D call TRBD1 (5 bases). The CDR3 is 18 amino acids. Trimming took off 1 base at V and 10 bases at J, with 28 bases between the two ends. Germline V lookup: CDR1 MGHRA, CDR2 YSYEKL. In DNA form, the CDR3 reads TGCGCCAGCAGCCAAGGAGGCCTCCTGGGGAGGGGAACAATGGGAGCTTTCTTT. Translation: CASSQGGLLGRGTMGAFF.

This clonotype appeared many times. The DNA for the CDR3 is TGTGCCAGCAGCACCCCCAGGGAGATTAACACTGAAGCTTTCTTT. Residues: CASSTPREINTEAFF. V gene TRBV11-3 combines with J gene TRBJ1-1, with a tentative D call TRBD1 (5 bases). The CDR3 runs 15 residues. Trimming left V 5 bases short and J 2 bases short, with 15 bases between. Germline V gives CDR1 SGHNT, CDR2 YENEEA.

The chain joins TRBV12-3 or TRBV12-4 to TRBJ2-4, with D maybe TRBD1 (6 bases). The V gene lost 5 bases and the J gene lost 0 bases, with 11 bases spanning the gap. The CDR3 runs 15 residues. CDR3 DNA sequence: TGTGCCAGCAGTCGGAGACAGGTAGCCAAAAACATTCAGTACTTC. It yields the protein CASSRRQVAKNIQYF.

This clonotype was found many times. The chain uses TRBV28 and TRBJ2-5, with D possibly TRBD2 on 6 matching bases. The CDR3 runs to 16 residues. With 4 bases removed from V and 5 bases from J, the gap between germline ends came to 20 bases. Germline-derived CDR1 and CDR2 are MDHEN and SYDVKM. In DNA form, the CDR3 reads TGTGCCAGCAGTTCGTGGAGGGAAGGGACCGGGGAGACCCAGTACTTC. Its translation is CASSSWREGTGETQYF.

This clonotype was found many times. The chain couples TRBV7-2 to TRBJ1-1, with D tentatively TRBD1 (5 bases). Germline lookup yields CDR1 SGHTA and CDR2 FQGNSA. The ends were cut back, 5 bases at V and 5 bases at J, with 15 bases in the middle. The CDR3 has 14 amino acids. CDR3 loop: CASSPAGRGTEAFF. The CDR3 DNA is TGTGCCAGCAGCCCCGCGGGACGAGGAACTGAAGCTTTCTTT.

The rearrangement links TRBV28 to TRBJ2-2; D unclear. Looked up from germline, CDR1 is MDHEN and CDR2 is SYDVKM. The CDR3 contains 14 residues. With 6 bases removed from V and 3 bases from J, the gap between germline ends came to 11 bases. For the CDR3, the DNA is TGTGCCAGCAGAGAAAGGGTTGACACCGGGGAGCTGTTTTTT. Translated, it gives CASRERVDTGELFF.

At least ten counts were recorded for this clonotype. This chain connects TRBV4-3 to TRBJ2-5, with D unresolved. The CDR3 has 15 amino acids. Looked up from germline, CDR1 is LGHNA and CDR2 is YSLEER. Trimming removed 5 bases from V and 0 bases from J, with 13 bases in between. The CDR3 sequence is CASSFSYEYQETQYF. CDR3 in DNA: TGCGCCAGCAGCTTCTCCTACGAATACCAAGAGACCCAGTACTTC.